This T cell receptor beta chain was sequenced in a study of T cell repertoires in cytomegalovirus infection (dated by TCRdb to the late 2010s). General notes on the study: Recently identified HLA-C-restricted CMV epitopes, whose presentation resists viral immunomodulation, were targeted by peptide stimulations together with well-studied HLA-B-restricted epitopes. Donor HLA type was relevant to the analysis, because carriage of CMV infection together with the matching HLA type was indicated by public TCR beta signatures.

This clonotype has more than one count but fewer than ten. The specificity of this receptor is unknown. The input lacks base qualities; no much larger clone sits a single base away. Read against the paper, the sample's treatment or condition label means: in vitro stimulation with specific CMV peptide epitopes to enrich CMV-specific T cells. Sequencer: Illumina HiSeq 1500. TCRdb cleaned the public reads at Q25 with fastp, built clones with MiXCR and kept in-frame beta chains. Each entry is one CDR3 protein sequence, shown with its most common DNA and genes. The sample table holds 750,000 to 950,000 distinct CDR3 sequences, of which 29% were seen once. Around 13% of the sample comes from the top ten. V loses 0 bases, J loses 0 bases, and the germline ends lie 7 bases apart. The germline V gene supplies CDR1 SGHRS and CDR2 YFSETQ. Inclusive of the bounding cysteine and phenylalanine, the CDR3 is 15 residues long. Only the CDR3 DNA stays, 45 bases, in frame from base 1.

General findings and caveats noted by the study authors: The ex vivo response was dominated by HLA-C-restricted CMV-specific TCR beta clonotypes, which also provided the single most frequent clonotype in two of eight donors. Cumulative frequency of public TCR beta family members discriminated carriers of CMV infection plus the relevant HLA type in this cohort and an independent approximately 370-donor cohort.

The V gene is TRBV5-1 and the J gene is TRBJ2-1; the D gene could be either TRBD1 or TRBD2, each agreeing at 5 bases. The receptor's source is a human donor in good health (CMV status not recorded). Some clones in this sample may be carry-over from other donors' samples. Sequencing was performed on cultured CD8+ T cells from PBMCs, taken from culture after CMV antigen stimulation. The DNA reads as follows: TGCGCCAGCAGCTTGGGGGGGTTCTCCTACAATGAGCAGTTCTTC. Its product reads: CASSLGGFSYNEQFF.